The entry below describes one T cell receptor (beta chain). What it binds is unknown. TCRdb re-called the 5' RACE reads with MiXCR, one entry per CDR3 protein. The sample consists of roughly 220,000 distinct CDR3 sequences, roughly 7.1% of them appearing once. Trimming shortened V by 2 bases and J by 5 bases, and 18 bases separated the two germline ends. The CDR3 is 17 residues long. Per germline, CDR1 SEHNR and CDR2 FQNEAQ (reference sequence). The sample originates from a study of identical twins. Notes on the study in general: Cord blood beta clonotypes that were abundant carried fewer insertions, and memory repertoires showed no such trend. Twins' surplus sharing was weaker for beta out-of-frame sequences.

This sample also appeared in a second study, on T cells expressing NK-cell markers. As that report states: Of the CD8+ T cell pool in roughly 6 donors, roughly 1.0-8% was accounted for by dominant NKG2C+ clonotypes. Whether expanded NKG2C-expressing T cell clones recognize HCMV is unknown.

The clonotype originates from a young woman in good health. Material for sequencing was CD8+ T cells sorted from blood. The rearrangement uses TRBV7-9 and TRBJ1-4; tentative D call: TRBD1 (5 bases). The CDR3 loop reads CASSLPRAGGSNEKLFF. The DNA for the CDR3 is TGTGCCAGCAGCTTACCCCGTGCTGGGGGTTCGAATGAAAAACTGTTTTTT.